This TCR beta chain is from a study of a mutant IDH1 vaccine in newly diagnosed glioma. Turning to the study itself: Visit V12 was scheduled at week 35 and visit V13 at week 47. Findings of the study overall: Pseudoprogression seemingly bore no relation to changes in top peripheral T cell clonotypes.

Time point: week 47, end of study. The content of each vaccine dose was 300 ug of mutant IDH1 20-mer peptide, and topical imiquimod accompanied it. The patients were given eight vaccinations, one each in weeks 1, 3, 5, 7, 11, 15, 19 and 23. Method: immunoSEQ multiplex PCR; TCRdb's copy keeps in-frame clones and lacks some. Of tens of thousands of clones listed, less than 70% are singletons. This clone came up once. As yet, its antigen is unknown. V lost 6 bases and J lost 6; bases outside the gene matches: 6. CDR3 length: 14 amino acids. Germline V gene lookup returns CDR1 LNHDA and CDR2 SQIVND (reference sequence).

The chain combines TRBV19 with TRBJ2-2; 8 bases agree with TRBD1. The receptor's source is a man in his forties with glioma. Some clones in this sample may be carry-over from other donors' samples. The specimen was peripheral blood mononuclear cells (PBMCs), collected from a glioma patient whose treatment included an IDH1 peptide vaccine. CDR3 nucleotide sequence: TGTGCCAGTAGAGAGGACAGGGCCGCCGGGGAGCTGTTTTTT. This sequence encodes CASREDRAAGELFF.